This T cell receptor (beta chain) was profiled in a study of T cells expressing NK-cell markers. Reanalyzing the 5' RACE reads, TCRdb keeps one entry per CDR3 protein, without DNA. In all, the sample yields approximately 460,000 distinct CDR3 sequences. The germline CDR1 and CDR2 sequences are SGDLS and YYNGEE. CDR3 length: 17 amino acids. V gene TRBV9 combines with J gene TRBJ2-3; as DNA is missing, the TRBD2 call by TCRdb cannot be tested. The sequence came from a woman between 18 and 70 years old in good health. Sequencing used blood T cells: a sorted CD56 or NKG2C T cell subset, CD4+ or CD8+ T cells, or bulk PBMC T cells (not recorded which). The CDR3 here is CASSVATLAGRPDTQYF.